Sequencing of this TCR beta chain was carried out in a study of neurological immune-mediated disorders. Whole-study results and caveats: None of the CDR3 amino acid sequences of expanded clones recurred across subjects, suggesting private repertoires in all groups.

The cDNA was generated by 5'RACE with 10-nucleotide random UMIs. One entry per CDR3 protein results from TCRdb running MiXCR on the 5' RACE reads. The data hold around 10,000 distinct CDR3 sequences, with around 20% observed a single time. Turning to this clonotype: Antigen: not known. One junction end does not reproduce the germline sequence, and a read error may be involved.

The sorted libraries involved the use of about 1 million CD4+ or CD8+ T cells. The CDR3 loop spans 15 amino acids. Germline V lookup: CDR1 MRHNA, CDR2 SNTAGT. The rearrangement uses TRBV6-4 and TRBJ2-1, with 7 bases fitting TRBD2. The sequence was collected from an older woman with HTLV-1-associated myelopathy (HAM/TSP). Sequenced input: CD8+ T cells from blood. The CDR3 sequence: CASSELAGDYSEQFF. CDR3 sequence (DNA): TGTGCCAGCAGTGAACTAGCTGGGGACTACAGTGAGCAGTTCTTC.